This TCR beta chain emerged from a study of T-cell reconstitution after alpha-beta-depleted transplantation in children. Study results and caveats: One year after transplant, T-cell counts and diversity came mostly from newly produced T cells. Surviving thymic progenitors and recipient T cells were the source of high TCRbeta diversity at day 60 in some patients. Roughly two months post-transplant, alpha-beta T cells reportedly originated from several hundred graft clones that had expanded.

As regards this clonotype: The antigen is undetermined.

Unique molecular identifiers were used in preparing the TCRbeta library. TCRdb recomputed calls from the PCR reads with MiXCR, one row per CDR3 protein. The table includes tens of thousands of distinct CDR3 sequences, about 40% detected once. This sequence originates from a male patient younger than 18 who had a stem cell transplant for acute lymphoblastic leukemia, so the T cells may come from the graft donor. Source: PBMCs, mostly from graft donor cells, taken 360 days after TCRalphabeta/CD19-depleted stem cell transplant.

As DNA, the CDR3 is TGCAGCGTTGAGGGAAATCATGAAAAACTGTTTTTT. It translates to CSVEGNHEKLFF. The chain is built from TRBV29-1 and TRBJ1-4; D is uncertain. Germline loops: CDR1 SQVTM, CDR2 ANQGSEA. This CDR3 is 12 amino acids long. Trimming took off 3 bases at V and 6 bases at J, with 8 bases between the two ends.